The following is a T cell receptor (beta chain) sequence with its context. Its antigen remains unknown. The data derive from a study of T cells after yellow fever vaccination. Each CDR3 protein gets one entry after TCRdb re-called the 5' RACE reads with MiXCR. Of more than 350,000 distinct CDR3 sequences listed, 11% are singletons. Study outcomes and limitations: Abundant bulk-derived clonotypes could contaminate FACS-sorted repertoires. Though weaker, the secondary response peaked faster, on day 5 versus 15. Overall, a small share of clonotypes was seen in both CD4 and CD8 compartments. Among primary-vaccination clones, most reappeared after the booster, at 95% to 96% for CD4 and roughly 88% for CD8.

The CDR3 extends over 14 amino acids. Per the germline V gene, CDR1 is SGHRS and CDR2 is YFSETQ. V was trimmed by 3 bases and J by 0 bases, leaving 4 bases between them. The source was PBMCs, collected on the day of the first yellow fever vaccination. The sequence came from a man aged 18 to 35 who received the YFV17D yellow fever vaccine. The gene calls are TRBV5-1 and TRBJ2-6; no firm D call. The CDR3 DNA follows: TGCGCCAGCAGCTCCACCTCTGGGGCCAACGTCCTGACTTTC. Its protein product is CASSSTSGANVLTF.